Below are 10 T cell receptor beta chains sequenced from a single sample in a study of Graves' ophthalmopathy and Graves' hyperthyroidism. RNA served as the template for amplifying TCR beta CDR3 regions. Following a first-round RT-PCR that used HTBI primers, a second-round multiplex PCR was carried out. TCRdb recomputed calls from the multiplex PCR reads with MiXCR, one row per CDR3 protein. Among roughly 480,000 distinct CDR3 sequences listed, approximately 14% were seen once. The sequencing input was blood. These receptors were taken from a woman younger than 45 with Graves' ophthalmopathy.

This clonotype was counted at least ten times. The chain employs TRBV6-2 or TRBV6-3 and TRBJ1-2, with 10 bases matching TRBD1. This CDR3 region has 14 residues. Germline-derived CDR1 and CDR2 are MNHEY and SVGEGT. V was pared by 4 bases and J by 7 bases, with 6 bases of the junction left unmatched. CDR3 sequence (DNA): TGTGCCAGCAGTTCCCGGGACAGGGGCTGTGGCTACACCTTC. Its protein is CASSSRDRGCGYTF.

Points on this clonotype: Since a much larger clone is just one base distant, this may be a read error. The CDR3 DNA sequence: TGTGCCAGCAGTACTGTGGAGGGCACCTACGGGGAGTACTTC. This encodes CASSTVEGTYGEYF. The genes are TRBV27 and TRBJ2-7, with D possibly TRBD2 on 6 matching bases. The germline V and J ends were trimmed by 5 bases and 11 bases, with 22 bases remaining between them. Germline assignment: CDR1 MNHEY and CDR2 SMNVEV (reference sequence). The CDR3 is 14 residues long.

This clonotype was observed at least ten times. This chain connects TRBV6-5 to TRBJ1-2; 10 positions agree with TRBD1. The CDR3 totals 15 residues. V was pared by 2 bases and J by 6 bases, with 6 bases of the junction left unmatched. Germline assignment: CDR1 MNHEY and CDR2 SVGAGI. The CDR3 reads CASSYPGQGIDGYTF. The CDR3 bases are TGTGCCAGCAGTTACCCGGGACAGGGGATCGATGGCTACACCTTC.

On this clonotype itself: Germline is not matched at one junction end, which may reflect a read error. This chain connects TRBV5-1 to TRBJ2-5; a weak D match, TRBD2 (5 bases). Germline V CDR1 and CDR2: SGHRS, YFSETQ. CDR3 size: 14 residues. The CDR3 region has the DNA TGCGCCAGCAGCTTGTTCCGGGCGGAGGAGAGCCAGTACTTC. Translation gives CASSLFRAEESQYF.

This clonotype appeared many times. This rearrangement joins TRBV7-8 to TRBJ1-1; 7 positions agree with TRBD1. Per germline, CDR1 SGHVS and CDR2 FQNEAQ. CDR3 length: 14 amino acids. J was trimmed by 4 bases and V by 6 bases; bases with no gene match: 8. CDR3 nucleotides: TGTGCCAGCAGTCGTGACAGGGCGGGCACTGAAGCTTTCTTT. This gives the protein CASSRDRAGTEAFF.

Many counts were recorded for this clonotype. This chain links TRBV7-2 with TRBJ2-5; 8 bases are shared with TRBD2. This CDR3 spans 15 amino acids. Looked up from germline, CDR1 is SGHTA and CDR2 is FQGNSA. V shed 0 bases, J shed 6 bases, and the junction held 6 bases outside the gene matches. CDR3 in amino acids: CASSLAGAGVKTQYF. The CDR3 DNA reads TGTGCCAGCAGCTTAGCGGGAGCGGGGGTAAAGACCCAGTACTTC.

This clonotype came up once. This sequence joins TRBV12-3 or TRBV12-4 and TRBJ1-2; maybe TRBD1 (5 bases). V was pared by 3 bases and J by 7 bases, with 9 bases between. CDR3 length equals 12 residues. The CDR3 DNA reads TGTGCCAGCAGTTTGATCGGGACTGGCTACACCTTC. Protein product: CASSLIGTGYTF.

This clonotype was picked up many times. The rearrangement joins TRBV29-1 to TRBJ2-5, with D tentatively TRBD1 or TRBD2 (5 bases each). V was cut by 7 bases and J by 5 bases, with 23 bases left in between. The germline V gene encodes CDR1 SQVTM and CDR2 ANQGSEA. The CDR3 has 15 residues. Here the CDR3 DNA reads TGCAGCGCGGCTCGCTCGAACGGTGAGGGGGAGACCCAGTACTTC. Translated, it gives CSAARSNGEGETQYF.

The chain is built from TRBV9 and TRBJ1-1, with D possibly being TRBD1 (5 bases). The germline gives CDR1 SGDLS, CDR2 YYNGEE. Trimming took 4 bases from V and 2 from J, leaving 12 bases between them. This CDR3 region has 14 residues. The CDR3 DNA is TGTGCCAGCAGCTCATCTCAGGGTAACACTGAAGCTTTCTTT. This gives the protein CASSSSQGNTEAFF. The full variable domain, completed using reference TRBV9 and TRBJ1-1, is DSGVTQTPKHLITATGQRVTLRCSPRSGDLSVYWYQQSLDQGLQFLIQYYNGEERAKGNILERFSAQQFPDLHSELNLSSLELGDSALYFCASSSSQGNTEAFFGQGTRLTVV.

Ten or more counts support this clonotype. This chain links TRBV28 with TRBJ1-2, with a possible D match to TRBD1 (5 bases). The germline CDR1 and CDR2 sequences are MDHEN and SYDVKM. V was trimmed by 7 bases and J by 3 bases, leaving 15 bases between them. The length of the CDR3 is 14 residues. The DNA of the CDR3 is TGTGCCAGCACCCCCTGGGGCGTCGACTATGGCTACACCTTC. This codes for CASTPWGVDYGYTF.